A single sample gave rise to the 8 T cell receptor beta chains below, sequenced in a study of patients and donors after allogeneic stem cell transplantation. TCRdb recomputed calls from the RT-PCR reads with MiXCR, one row per CDR3 protein. The table lists 95,000 to 120,000 distinct CDR3 sequences, approximately 35% of them singletons. Material: blood, either unsorted or a sorted T cell fraction (not recorded which). The receptors originated from a human donor who was either an allogeneic HSCT recipient or a stem cell or donor lymphocyte infusion donor (not recorded which). It is not recorded whose cells these are; they may come from a transplant donor.

The gene calls are TRBV27 and TRBJ2-7; TRBD1 agrees at 7 bases. Germline trimming cut 4 bases from V and 5 bases from J; bases unmatched to any gene: 11. Germline-derived CDR1 and CDR2 are MNHEY and SMNVEV (reference sequence). The CDR3 runs to 15 residues. CDR3 sequence: CASSYRQGWRNEQYF. The CDR3 bases are TGTGCCAGCAGTTACCGACAGGGTTGGAGGAACGAGCAGTACTTC.

The V and J genes are TRBV29-1 and TRBJ1-5, with unresolved D. The V gene's germline CDR1 is SQVTM and CDR2 ANQGSEA. Trimming removed 4 bases at V and 0 bases at J, with 7 bases between. The CDR3 extends over 13 amino acids. The CDR3 DNA reads as TGCAGCGTTGTCATCAATAGCAATCAGCCCCAGCATTTT. It yields the protein CSVVINSNQPQHF.

Only a few counts were recorded for this clonotype. J is TRBJ2-7 and V is TRBV6-2 or TRBV6-3; D uncertain. Trimming took 2 bases from V and 0 from J, leaving 2 bases between them. The CDR3 contains 12 residues. The germline gives CDR1 MNHEY, CDR2 SVGEGT. The CDR3 loop reads CASSYVSYEQYF. The CDR3 nucleotides read TGTGCCAGCAGTTACGTCTCCTACGAGCAGTACTTC.

V gene TRBV10-3 combines with J gene TRBJ1-2, with a tentative D call TRBD1 (6 bases). CDR3 length equals 13 residues. Germline V lookup: CDR1 ENHRY, CDR2 SYGVKD. The ends were cut back, 6 bases at V and 2 bases at J, with 10 bases in the middle. The DNA of the CDR3 is TGTGCCATCAGCTCCGACAGGAACTATGGCTACACCTTC. Translated, it gives CAISSDRNYGYTF.

In its sample, this clonotype was seen many times. The rearrangement joins TRBV12-3 or TRBV12-4 to TRBJ1-5, with D unresolved. Trimming shortened V by 5 bases and J by 2 bases, and 7 bases separated the two germline ends. The length of the CDR3 is 13 residues. The CDR3 DNA follows: TGTGCCAGCAGTCCGACGGGCAATCAGCCCCAGCATTTT. It specifies CASSPTGNQPQHF.

The chain carries TRBV10-3 and TRBJ2-3, with a weak D call TRBD2 (7 bases). Germline V CDR1 and CDR2: ENHRY, SYGVKD. V was clipped by 5 bases and J by 2 bases, with 14 bases between them. The CDR3 totals 15 residues. The chain's CDR3 is CAISNGGAYTDTQYF. DNA for the CDR3: TGTGCCATCAGTAATGGGGGGGCCTACACAGATACGCAGTATTTT.

This clonotype was picked up a small number of times. The V and J genes are TRBV6-2 or TRBV6-3 and TRBJ2-3, with D possibly being TRBD2 (6 bases). Germline CDR1 reads MNHEY; CDR2 reads SVGEGT. V lost 5 bases to trimming and J lost 1 base, with 13 bases between them. This CDR3 is 15 amino acids long. CDR3 nucleotide sequence: TGTGCCAGCAGTAGGGACTCAAGCCGCACAGATACGCAGTATTTT. Residues: CASSRDSSRTDTQYF.

This clonotype was recorded a few times. CDR3 sequence: CSAPSNTEAFF. CDR3 DNA: TGCAGTGCCCCGTCGAACACTGAAGCTTTCTTT. This rearrangement joins TRBV20-1 to TRBJ1-1; D remains ambiguous. Germline lookup yields CDR1 DFQATT and CDR2 SNEGSKA (reference sequence). This CDR3 has 11 amino acids. V lost 6 bases and J lost 1, with 6 bases in between.